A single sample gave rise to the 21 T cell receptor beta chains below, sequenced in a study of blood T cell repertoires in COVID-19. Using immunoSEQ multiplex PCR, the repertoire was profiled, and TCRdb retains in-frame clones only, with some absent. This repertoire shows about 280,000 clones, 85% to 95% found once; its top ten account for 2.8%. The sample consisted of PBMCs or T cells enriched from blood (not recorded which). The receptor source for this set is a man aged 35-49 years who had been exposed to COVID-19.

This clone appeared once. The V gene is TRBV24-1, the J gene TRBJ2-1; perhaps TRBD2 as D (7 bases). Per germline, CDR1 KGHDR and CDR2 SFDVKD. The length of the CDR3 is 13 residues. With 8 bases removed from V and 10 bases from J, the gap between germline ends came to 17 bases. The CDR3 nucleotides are TGTGCCACCACCGGAGGGGGGGAAAGCGAGCAGTTCTTC. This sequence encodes CATTGGGESEQFF.

The CDR3 DNA follows: TGTGCCAGCAGCCGGGGGGTCATGAACACTGAAGCTTTCTTT. Protein product: CASSRGVMNTEAFF. The chain combines TRBV6-5 with TRBJ1-1, with a possible D match to TRBD1 (5 bases). Per germline, CDR1 MNHEY and CDR2 SVGAGI. With 6 bases removed from V and 0 bases from J, the gap between germline ends came to 11 bases. The CDR3 has 14 amino acids.

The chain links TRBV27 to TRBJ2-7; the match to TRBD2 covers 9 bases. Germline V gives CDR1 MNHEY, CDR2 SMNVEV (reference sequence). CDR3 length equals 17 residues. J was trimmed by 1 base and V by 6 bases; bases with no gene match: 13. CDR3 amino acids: CASSQIRIAGVSYEQYF. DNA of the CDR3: TGTGCCAGCAGCCAGATACGGATAGCGGGAGTGTCCTACGAGCAGTACTTC.

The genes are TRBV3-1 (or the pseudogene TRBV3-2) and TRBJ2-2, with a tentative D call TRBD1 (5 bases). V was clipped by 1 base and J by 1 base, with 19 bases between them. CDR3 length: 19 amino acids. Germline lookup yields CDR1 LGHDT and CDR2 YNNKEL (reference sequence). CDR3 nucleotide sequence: TGTGCCAGCAGCCAAGTCTTGGGATTGGGGCACCAGAACACCGGGGAGCTGTTTTTT. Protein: CASSQVLGLGHQNTGELFF.

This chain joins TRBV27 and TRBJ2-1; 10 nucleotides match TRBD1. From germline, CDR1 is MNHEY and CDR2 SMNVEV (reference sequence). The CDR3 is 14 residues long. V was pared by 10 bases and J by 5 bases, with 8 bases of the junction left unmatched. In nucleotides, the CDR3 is TGTGCCACCACCGGGACAGGGGAGAACAATGAGCAGTTCTTC. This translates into CATTGTGENNEQFF.

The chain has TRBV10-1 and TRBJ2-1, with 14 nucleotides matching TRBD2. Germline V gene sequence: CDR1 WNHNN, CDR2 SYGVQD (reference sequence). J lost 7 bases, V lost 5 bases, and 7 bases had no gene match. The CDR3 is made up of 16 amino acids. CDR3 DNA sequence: TGCGCCAGCAGTATGATGGGGACTAGCGGGAGAAATGAGCAGTTCTTC. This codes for CASSMMGTSGRNEQFF.

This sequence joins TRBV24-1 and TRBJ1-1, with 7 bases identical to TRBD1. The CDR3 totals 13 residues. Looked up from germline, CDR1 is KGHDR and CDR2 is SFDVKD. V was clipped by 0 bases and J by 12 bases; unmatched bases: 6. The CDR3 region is CATSDLGRGPSFF. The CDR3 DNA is TGTGCCACCAGTGATTTGGGAAGGGGGCCGTCTTTCTTT.

CDR3 sequence reads: CASSLADTGELFF. The CDR3 DNA reads as TGTGCCAGCAGTTTAGCCGACACCGGGGAGCTGTTTTTT. This rearrangement joins TRBV12-3 or TRBV12-4 to TRBJ2-2; the D is unclear. Trimming removed 0 bases from V and 3 bases from J, with 2 bases in between. This CDR3 spans 13 amino acids.

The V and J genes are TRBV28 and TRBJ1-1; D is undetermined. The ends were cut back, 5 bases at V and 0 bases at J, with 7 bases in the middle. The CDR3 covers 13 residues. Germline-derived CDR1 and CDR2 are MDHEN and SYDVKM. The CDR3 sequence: CASSIQMNTEAFF. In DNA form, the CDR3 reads TGTGCCAGCAGTATCCAGATGAACACTGAAGCTTTCTTT.

The CDR3 DNA sequence: TGTGCCAGCAGTTATAACAGGGGCAATCAGCCCCAGCATTTT. It codes for CASSYNRGNQPQHF. The chain uses TRBV6-5 and TRBJ1-5; TRBD1 might be the D (6 bases). V lost 3 bases and J lost 2, with 8 bases in between. The CDR3 is 14 amino acids. CDR1 MNHEY and CDR2 SVGAGI come from the germline V gene.

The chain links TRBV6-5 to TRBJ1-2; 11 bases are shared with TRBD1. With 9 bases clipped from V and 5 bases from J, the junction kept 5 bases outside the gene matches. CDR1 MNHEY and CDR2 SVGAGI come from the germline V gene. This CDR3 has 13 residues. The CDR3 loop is CASQGQGDYGYTF. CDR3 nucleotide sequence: TGTGCCAGTCAGGGACAGGGGGATTATGGCTACACCTTC.

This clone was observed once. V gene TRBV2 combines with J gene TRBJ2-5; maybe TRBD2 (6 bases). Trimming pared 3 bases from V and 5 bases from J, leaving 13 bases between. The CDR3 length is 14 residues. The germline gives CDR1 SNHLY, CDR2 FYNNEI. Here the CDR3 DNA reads TGTGCCAGCAGTGATACGGGAGTAAGGGAGACCCAGTACTTC. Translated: CASSDTGVRETQYF.

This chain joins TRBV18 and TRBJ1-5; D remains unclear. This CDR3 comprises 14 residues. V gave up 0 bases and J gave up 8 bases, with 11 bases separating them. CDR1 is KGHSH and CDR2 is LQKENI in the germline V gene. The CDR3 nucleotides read TGTGCCAGCTCACCACCGGGTCCCGGGAAGCCCCAGCATTTT. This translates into CASSPPGPGKPQHF.

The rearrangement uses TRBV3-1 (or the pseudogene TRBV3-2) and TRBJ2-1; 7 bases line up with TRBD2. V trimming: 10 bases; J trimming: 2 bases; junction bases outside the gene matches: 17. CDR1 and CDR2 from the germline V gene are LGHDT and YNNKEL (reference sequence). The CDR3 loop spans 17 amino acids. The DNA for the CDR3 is TGTGCCACCAGAAGACGACCGAGCGGGAATGCCTACAATGAGCAGTTCTTC. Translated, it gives CATRRRPSGNAYNEQFF.

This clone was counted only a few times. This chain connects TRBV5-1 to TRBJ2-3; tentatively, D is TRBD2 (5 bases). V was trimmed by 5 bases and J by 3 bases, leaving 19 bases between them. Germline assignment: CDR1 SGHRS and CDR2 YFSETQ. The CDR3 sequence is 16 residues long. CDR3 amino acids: CASSPEGIGGTDTQYF. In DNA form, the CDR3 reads TGCGCCAGCAGTCCCGAGGGAATCGGAGGAACAGATACGCAGTATTTT.

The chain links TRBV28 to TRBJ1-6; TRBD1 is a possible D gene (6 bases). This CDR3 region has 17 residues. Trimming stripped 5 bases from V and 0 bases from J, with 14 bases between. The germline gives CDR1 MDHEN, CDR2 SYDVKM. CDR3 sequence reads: CASSTRTASSYNSPLHF. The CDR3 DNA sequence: TGTGCCAGCAGTACCCGGACAGCGAGCTCCTATAATTCACCCCTCCACTTT.

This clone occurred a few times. CDR3 residues: CASSLAGETQYF. The CDR3 DNA follows: TGTGCCAGCAGCTTGGCAGGGGAGACCCAGTACTTC. The rearrangement uses TRBV5-6 and TRBJ2-5; a weak D match, TRBD1 (5 bases). This CDR3 contains 12 residues. Looked up from germline, CDR1 is SGHDT and CDR2 is YYEEEE. The V end lost 0 bases, the J end lost 5 bases, and 5 bases lay between the germline ends.

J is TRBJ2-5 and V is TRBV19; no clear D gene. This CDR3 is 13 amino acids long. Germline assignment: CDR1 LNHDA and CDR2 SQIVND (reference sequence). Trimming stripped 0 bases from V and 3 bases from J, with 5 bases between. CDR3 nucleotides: TGTGCCAGTAGTATAGACAGAAAAGAGACCCAGTACTTC. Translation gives CASSIDRKETQYF.

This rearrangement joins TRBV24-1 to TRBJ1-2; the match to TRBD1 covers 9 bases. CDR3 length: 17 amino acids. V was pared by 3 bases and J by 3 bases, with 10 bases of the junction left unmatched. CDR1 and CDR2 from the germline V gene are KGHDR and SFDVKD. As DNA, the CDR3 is TGTGCCACCAGTGATGCCAGTACAGGGGGCGAAGACTATGGCTACACCTTC. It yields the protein CATSDASTGGEDYGYTF.

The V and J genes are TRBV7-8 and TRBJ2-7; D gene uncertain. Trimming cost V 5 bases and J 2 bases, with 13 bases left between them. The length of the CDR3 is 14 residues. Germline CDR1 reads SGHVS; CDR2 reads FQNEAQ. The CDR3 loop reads CASSVPEEPYEQYF. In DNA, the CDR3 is TGTGCCAGCAGCGTTCCTGAGGAGCCCTACGAGCAGTACTTC.

CDR3 sequence reads: CASSLGTKGEKLFF. CDR3 in DNA: TGCGCCAGCAGCTTGGGGACAAAGGGGGAAAAACTGTTTTTT. The chain employs TRBV5-1 and TRBJ1-4, with TRBD1 as a possible D gene (5 bases). The CDR3 loop spans 14 amino acids. V was shortened by 0 bases and J by 8 bases, with 11 bases between the two germline ends. Germline V gives CDR1 SGHRS, CDR2 YFSETQ.